The 5 T cell receptor beta chains given below trace back to one sample, sequenced in a study of OX40 agonist ivuxolimab in advanced cancers. The library was produced with the immunoSEQ multiplex PCR assay. What TCRdb holds here is the immuneACCESS table cut down to in-frame rearrangements. Part of the clones is not present; checked against another copy, under half of the missing clones reflect an unresolved V gene, and the others are unexplained. The sample table contains 65,000 to 90,000 clones; only one count was recorded for more than 85% of them. The leading ten clones occupy more than 8.5% of the sample. The sequenced sample was CD4+ or CD8+ T cells sorted from blood, obtained in a trial of the OX40 agonist ivuxolimab. The receptor source for this set is an adult with an advanced solid tumor such as melanoma, head and neck, liver or kidney cancer.

This clone was found a few times. The chain has TRBV29-1 and TRBJ2-7, with D possibly matching TRBD2 (5 bases). This CDR3 has 13 amino acids. The germline gives CDR1 SQVTM, CDR2 ANQGSEA. With 7 bases removed from V and 4 bases from J, the gap between germline ends came to 17 bases. This CDR3 reads CSAGKGPSYEQYF. CDR3 nucleotide sequence: TGCAGCGCCGGGAAGGGTCCAAGTTACGAGCAGTACTTC.

The chain is built from TRBV11-2 and TRBJ1-1; TRBD1 is a possible D gene (6 bases). V was trimmed by 1 base and J by 2 bases, leaving 14 bases between them. This CDR3 spans 16 amino acids. Germline CDR1 SGHAT, CDR2 FQNNGV. CDR3 coding DNA: TGTGCCAGCAGCTTAGGAGCGGACAGCTCTAACACTGAAGCTTTCTTT. It specifies CASSLGADSSNTEAFF. Combining the CDR3 with reference TRBV11-2 and TRBJ1-1 gives the whole variable domain EAGVAQSPRYKIIEKRQSVAFWCNPISGHATLYWYQQILGQGPKLLIQFQNNGVVDDSQLPKDRFSAERLKGVDSTLKIQPAKLEDSAVYLCASSLGADSSNTEAFFGQGTRLTVV.

This chain uses TRBV7-3 with TRBJ2-1; 7 bases are a match to TRBD2. Trimming at V came to 2 bases and at J to 3 bases, leaving 4 bases not matched to a gene. The CDR3 runs 15 residues. Germline CDR1 reads SGHTA; CDR2 reads FQGTGA. The DNA for the CDR3 is TGTGCCAGCAGCTTAGGGGCGGGGGTCTACAATGAGCAGTTCTTC. It yields the protein CASSLGAGVYNEQFF.

The rearrangement joins TRBV18 to TRBJ2-4; maybe TRBD2 (5 bases). The CDR3 totals 14 residues. Trimming removed 6 bases at V and 0 bases at J, with 9 bases between. CDR1 and CDR2 (germline): KGHSH, LQKENI. CDR3 sequence: CASSGETAKNIQYF. CDR3 in DNA: TGTGCCAGCTCTGGGGAGACAGCCAAAAACATTCAGTACTTC.

The J gene is TRBJ1-2, the V gene TRBV11-2, with unresolved D. V lost 1 base and J 4 bases, leaving 16 bases between the germline ends. The CDR3 length is 16 residues. Germline CDR1 is SGHAT and CDR2 is FQNNGV. DNA of the CDR3: TGTGCCAGCAGCTTAGGGCAGACCGTACCTCGCTATGGCTACACCTTC. The encoded protein is CASSLGQTVPRYGYTF. Variable domain in full (rest from reference TRBV11-2 and TRBJ1-2): EAGVAQSPRYKIIEKRQSVAFWCNPISGHATLYWYQQILGQGPKLLIQFQNNGVVDDSQLPKDRFSAERLKGVDSTLKIQPAKLEDSAVYLCASSLGQTVPRYGYTFGSGTRLTVV.